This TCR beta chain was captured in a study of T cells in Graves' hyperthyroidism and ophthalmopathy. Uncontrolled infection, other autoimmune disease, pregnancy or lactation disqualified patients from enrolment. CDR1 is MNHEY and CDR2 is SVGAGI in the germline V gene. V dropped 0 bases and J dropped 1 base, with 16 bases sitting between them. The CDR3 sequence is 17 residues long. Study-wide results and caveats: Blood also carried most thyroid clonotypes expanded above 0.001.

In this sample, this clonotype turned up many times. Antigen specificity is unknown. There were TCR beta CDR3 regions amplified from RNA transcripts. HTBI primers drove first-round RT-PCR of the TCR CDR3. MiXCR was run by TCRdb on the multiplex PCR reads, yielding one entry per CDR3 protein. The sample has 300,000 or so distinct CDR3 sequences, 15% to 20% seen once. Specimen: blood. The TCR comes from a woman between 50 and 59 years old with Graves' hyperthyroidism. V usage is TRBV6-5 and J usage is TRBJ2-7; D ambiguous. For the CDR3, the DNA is TGTGCCAGCAGTTACTCGGGCGGAGTGCTTAAATCCTACGAGCAGTACTTC. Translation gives CASSYSGGVLKSYEQYF.